Shown below are 22 T cell receptor beta chains from a single sample sequenced in a study of cytomegalovirus exposure and HLA in healthy donors. PCR involved 60 Vbeta and 13 Jbeta primers. The assay was immunoSEQ multiplex PCR, and TCRdb's table has in-frame clones only and misses some. The sample carries roughly 130,000 clones, approximately 70% recorded once. Sequencing was performed on PBMCs. The receptor set was obtained from a woman aged 55-69 years in good health and CMV-seronegative.

This clone has more than one count but fewer than ten. This sequence joins TRBV6-5 and TRBJ2-1; 10 bases align to TRBD2. V trimming: 8 bases; J trimming: 1 base; junction bases outside the gene matches: 5. The CDR3 loop spans 15 amino acids. Germline CDR1 MNHEY, CDR2 SVGAGI. CDR3 in amino acids: CASRSSGSSYNEQFF. DNA for the CDR3: TGTGCCAGCCGATCTAGCGGGAGTTCCTACAATGAGCAGTTCTTC.

The chain couples TRBV29-1 to TRBJ1-5; 7 bases fit TRBD1. Unmatched junction bases numbered 4, after V lost 6 bases and J lost 2 bases. The V gene's germline CDR1 is SQVTM and CDR2 ANQGSEA. The CDR3 is made up of 13 amino acids. Here the CDR3 reads CSVADRGNQPQHF. In DNA, the CDR3 is TGCAGCGTAGCCGACAGGGGCAATCAGCCCCAGCATTTT.

The chain uses TRBV27 and TRBJ1-2; 8 nucleotides agree with TRBD1. CDR1 and CDR2 from the germline V gene are MNHEY and SMNVEV (reference sequence). Trimming removed 2 bases from V and 8 bases from J; junction bases left unmatched: 4. The CDR3 is made up of 13 amino acids. CDR3 DNA sequence: TGTGCCAGCAGTTTACTCCAGGGGGCGGGCTACACCTTC. Translating it yields CASSLLQGAGYTF.

In its sample, this clone was seen a few times. This rearrangement joins TRBV5-1 to TRBJ2-5; 8 nucleotides line up with TRBD2. Germline lookup yields CDR1 SGHRS and CDR2 YFSETQ. V dropped 4 bases and J dropped 1; count of bases not matched to a gene: 6. The CDR3 covers 15 residues. CDR3 in amino acids: CASSTSGGSQETQYF. DNA of the CDR3: TGCGCCAGCAGCACGAGCGGGGGCAGCCAAGAGACCCAGTACTTC.

This clone has a single count. V usage is TRBV7-7 and J usage is TRBJ1-5; perhaps TRBD1 as D (5 bases). Germline V lookup: CDR1 SSHAT, CDR2 FNYEAQ (reference sequence). There are 16 residues in the CDR3. Between the trimmed V and J ends, which lost 5 bases and 2 bases, there was a span of 16 bases. The CDR3 DNA reads as TGTGCCAGCAGCCCGCTGGGGGGGATCGGCAATCAGCCCCAGCATTTT. Translation gives CASSPLGGIGNQPQHF.

V gene TRBV18 combines with J gene TRBJ1-1; D is undetermined. Germline lookup yields CDR1 KGHSH and CDR2 LQKENI. Trimming cost V 5 bases and J 1 base, with 11 bases left between them. The CDR3 extends over 14 amino acids. The CDR3, as DNA: TGTGCCAGCTCAGCTGTTGACACGAACACTGAAGCTTTCTTT. This encodes CASSAVDTNTEAFF.

The chain carries TRBV7-7 and TRBJ2-5; 7 bases align to TRBD2. The germline gives CDR1 SSHAT, CDR2 FNYEAQ (reference sequence). The CDR3 extends over 15 amino acids. V lost 3 bases, J lost 1 base, and 5 bases stayed unmatched. The CDR3 DNA is TGTGCCAGCAGCTTTAGGGCTAGCGGCCAAGAGACCCAGTACTTC. This encodes CASSFRASGQETQYF.

This chain connects TRBV11-2 to TRBJ2-3; D may be TRBD1 (5 bases). CDR1 SGHAT and CDR2 FQNNGV come from the germline V gene. V lost 4 bases to trimming and J lost 0 bases, with 11 bases between them. The CDR3 contains 15 residues. The CDR3 spells CASSSQGLSTDTQYF. In DNA form, the CDR3 reads TGTGCCAGCAGCTCGCAGGGCCTTAGCACAGATACGCAGTATTTT.

The V and J genes are TRBV7-2 and TRBJ2-2; no firm D call. CDR1 and CDR2 from the germline V gene are SGHTA and FQGNSA. The CDR3 has 14 amino acids. Deletions cut 1 base from V and 9 bases from J, with 12 bases between. CDR3 amino acids: CASSLGALERELFF. CDR3 coding DNA: TGTGCCAGCAGCTTAGGAGCCCTAGAGAGGGAGCTGTTTTTT.

This clone turned up a few times. J is TRBJ2-3 and V is TRBV7-9, with 9 bases that match TRBD2. Germline V gene lookup returns CDR1 SEHNR and CDR2 FQNEAQ (reference sequence). This CDR3 is built from 16 residues. With V trimmed by 5 bases and J by 6 bases, 12 bases remained unmatched. The chain's CDR3 is CASSPAVGTSYDTQYF. The DNA of the CDR3 is TGTGCCAGCAGCCCCGCGGTCGGGACTAGCTATGATACGCAGTATTTT.

This chain links TRBV2 with TRBJ2-7, with a weak D call TRBD1 (6 bases). V was trimmed by 8 bases and J by 3 bases, leaving 14 bases between them. The length of the CDR3 is 13 residues. Germline V gene lookup returns CDR1 SNHLY and CDR2 FYNNEI. CDR3 in DNA: TGTGCCAGCGGGGGCATTGGGAACTACGAGCAGTACTTC. It yields the protein CASGGIGNYEQYF.

This clone was seen a few times. This rearrangement joins TRBV5-1 to TRBJ2-5, with 9 bases aligning to TRBD2. The CDR3 covers 16 residues. In germline, CDR1 is SGHRS, CDR2 YFSETQ. After removal of 4 bases from V and 5 bases from J, the junction contained 12 bases not matched to a gene. CDR3 amino acids: CASSQSAGGGWETQYF. Written as DNA, the CDR3 is TGCGCCAGCAGCCAGTCAGCGGGAGGCGGGTGGGAGACCCAGTACTTC.

This clone was detected only a few times. The chain carries TRBV28 and TRBJ2-5; 12 positions match TRBD1. CDR1 is MDHEN and CDR2 is SYDVKM in the germline V gene. Unmatched junction bases numbered 9, after V lost 5 bases and J lost 5 bases. This CDR3 contains 16 residues. For the CDR3, the DNA is TGTGCCAGCAGTCCGACACGGGACAGGGGGCCGGAGACCCAGTACTTC. It translates to CASSPTRDRGPETQYF.

The CDR3 sequence: CASSLRRDRGNYGYTF. CDR3 coding DNA: TGCGCCAGCAGCCTTCGACGGGACAGGGGGAACTATGGCTACACCTTC. The V gene is TRBV5-1, the J gene TRBJ1-2; 11 positions match TRBD1. The CDR3 consists of 16 residues. V shed 4 bases, J shed 2 bases, and the junction held 7 bases outside the gene matches. Germline CDR1 and CDR2: SGHRS and YFSETQ.

This clone was picked up one time. The rearrangement links TRBV11-2 to TRBJ1-6, with D possibly matching TRBD1 (5 bases). The V end lost 4 bases, the J end lost 9 bases, and 16 bases lay between the germline ends. Germline V lookup: CDR1 SGHAT, CDR2 FQNNGV. There are 15 residues in the CDR3. DNA for the CDR3: TGTGCCAGCAGCTACGGGACTGCTGTTCGTTCACCCCTCCACTTT. Its translation: CASSYGTAVRSPLHF.

This clone was seen only a few times. This chain joins TRBV5-1 and TRBJ1-1, with D possibly matching TRBD1 (6 bases). The germline V gene has CDR1 SGHRS and CDR2 YFSETQ. The CDR3 runs to 13 residues. The V gene lost 1 base and the J gene lost 8 bases, with 12 bases spanning the gap. The CDR3 DNA reads as TGCGCCAGCAGCTTGACCAGGGGCACCGAAGCTTTCTTT. Protein: CASSLTRGTEAFF.

CDR3 sequence reads: CASRVAGGPGWEQYF. CDR3 nucleotide sequence: TGTGCCAGCAGAGTAGCGGGAGGGCCCGGGTGGGAGCAGTACTTC. V usage is TRBV6-1 and J usage is TRBJ2-7; TRBD2 matches 11 bases. J gave up 7 bases and V 6 bases, and 11 bases lay outside the gene matches. Germline CDR1 is MNHNS and CDR2 is SASEGT. The CDR3 spans 15 residues.

This rearrangement joins TRBV6-6 to TRBJ2-1, with 8 bases identical to TRBD2. The CDR3 has 16 residues. Trimming took 5 bases from V and 7 from J; bases not matched to a gene: 13. CDR1 MNHNY and CDR2 SVGAGI come from the germline V gene (reference sequence). The CDR3 here is CASSRASGRSGNEQFF. CDR3 sequence (DNA): TGTGCCAGCAGTCGCGCGAGCGGGAGATCAGGAAATGAGCAGTTCTTC.

J is TRBJ2-4 and V is TRBV6-1, with D tentatively TRBD2 (5 bases). The CDR3 extends over 17 amino acids. The germline gives CDR1 MNHNS, CDR2 SASEGT. V shed 1 base and J shed 0 bases, with 13 bases lying between them. CDR3 loop: CASSEGSGSLAKNIQYF. The CDR3 nucleotides read TGTGCCAGCAGTGAAGGTTCGGGATCACTAGCCAAAAACATTCAGTACTTC.

The V call is TRBV6-1, the J call TRBJ1-2; 8 positions agree with TRBD1. Germline V gives CDR1 MNHNS, CDR2 SASEGT. CDR3 length: 14 amino acids. Unmatched junction bases numbered 7, after V lost 6 bases and J lost 4 bases. CDR3: CASSRGREGYGYTF. Written as DNA, the CDR3 is TGTGCCAGCAGCAGGGGGCGGGAAGGCTATGGCTACACCTTC.

The genes are TRBV5-1 and TRBJ2-7; no firm D call. Germline V gene lookup returns CDR1 SGHRS and CDR2 YFSETQ. This CDR3 is 13 amino acids long. V lost 0 bases and J lost 6, with 10 bases in between. DNA of the CDR3: TGCGCCAGCAGCTTGGTTTTACTTCTCGAGCAGTACTTC. Amino acids: CASSLVLLLEQYF. Full variable domain (outside the CDR3, taken from reference TRBV5-1 and TRBJ2-7): KAGVTQTPRYLIKTRGQQVTLSCSPISGHRSVSWYQQTPGQGLQFLFEYFSETQRNKGNFPGRFSGRQFSNSRSEMNVSTLELGDSALYLCASSLVLLLEQYFGPGTRLTVT.

This clone has just a few counts. This sequence joins TRBV7-2 and TRBJ2-1, with a weak D call TRBD2 (5 bases). Germline V CDR1 and CDR2: SGHTA, FQGNSA. The CDR3 is made up of 18 amino acids. Trimming took 3 bases from V and 4 from J, leaving 22 bases between them. Here the CDR3 DNA reads TGTGCCAGCAGCTTTGAGTTCCCCGGACTGTCGTTATACAATGAGCAGTTCTTC. Its protein product is CASSFEFPGLSLYNEQFF.